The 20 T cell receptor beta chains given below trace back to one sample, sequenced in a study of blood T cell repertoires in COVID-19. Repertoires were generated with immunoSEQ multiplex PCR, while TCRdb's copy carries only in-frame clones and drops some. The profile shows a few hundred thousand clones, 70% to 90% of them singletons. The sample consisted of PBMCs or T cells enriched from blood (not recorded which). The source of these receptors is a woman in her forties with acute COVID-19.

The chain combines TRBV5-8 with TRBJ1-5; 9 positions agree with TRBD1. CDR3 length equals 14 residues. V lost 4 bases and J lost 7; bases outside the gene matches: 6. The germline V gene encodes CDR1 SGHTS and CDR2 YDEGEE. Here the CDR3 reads CASSGGQGRQPQHF. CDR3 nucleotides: TGTGCCAGCAGCGGAGGACAGGGGAGGCAGCCCCAGCATTTT. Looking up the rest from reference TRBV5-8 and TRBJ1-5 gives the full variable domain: EAGVTQSPTHLIKTRGQQATLRCSPISGHTSVYWYQQALGLGLQFLLWYDEGEERNRGNFPPRFSGRQFPNYSSELNVNALELEDSALYLCASSGGQGRQPQHFGDGTRLSIL.

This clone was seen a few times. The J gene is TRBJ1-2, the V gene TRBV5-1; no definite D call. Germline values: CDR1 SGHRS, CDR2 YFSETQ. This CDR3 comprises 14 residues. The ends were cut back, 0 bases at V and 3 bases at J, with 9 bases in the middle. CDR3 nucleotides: TGCGCCAGCAGCTTGGATCCAGGATACTATGGCTACACCTTC. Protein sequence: CASSLDPGYYGYTF.

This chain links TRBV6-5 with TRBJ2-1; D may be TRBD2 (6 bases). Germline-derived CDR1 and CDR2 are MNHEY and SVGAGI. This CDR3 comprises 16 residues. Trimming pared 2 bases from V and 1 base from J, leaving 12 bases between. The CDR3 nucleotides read TGTGCCAGCAGTTACGGCTTTAGCGGATCCTACAATGAGCAGTTCTTC. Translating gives CASSYGFSGSYNEQFF.

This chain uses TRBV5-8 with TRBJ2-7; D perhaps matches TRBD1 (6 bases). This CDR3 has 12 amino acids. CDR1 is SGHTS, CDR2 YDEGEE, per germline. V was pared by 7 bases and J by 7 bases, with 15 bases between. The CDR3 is CASPPGVWEQYF. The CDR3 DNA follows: TGTGCCAGCCCGCCAGGGGTGTGGGAGCAGTACTTC.

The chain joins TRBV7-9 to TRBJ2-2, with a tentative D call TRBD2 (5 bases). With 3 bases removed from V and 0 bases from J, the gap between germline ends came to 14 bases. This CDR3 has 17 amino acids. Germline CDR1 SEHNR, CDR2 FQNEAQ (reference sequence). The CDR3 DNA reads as TGTGCCAGCAGCTTTGCGGGCGGAGCAACGAACACCGGGGAGCTGTTTTTT. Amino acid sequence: CASSFAGGATNTGELFF.

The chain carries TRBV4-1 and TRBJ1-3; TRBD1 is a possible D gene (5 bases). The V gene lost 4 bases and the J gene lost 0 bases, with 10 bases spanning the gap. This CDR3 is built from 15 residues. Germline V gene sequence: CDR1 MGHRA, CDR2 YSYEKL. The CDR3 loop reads CASSRQGASGNTIYF. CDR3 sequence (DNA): TGCGCCAGCAGCCGGCAGGGCGCCTCTGGAAACACCATATATTTT.

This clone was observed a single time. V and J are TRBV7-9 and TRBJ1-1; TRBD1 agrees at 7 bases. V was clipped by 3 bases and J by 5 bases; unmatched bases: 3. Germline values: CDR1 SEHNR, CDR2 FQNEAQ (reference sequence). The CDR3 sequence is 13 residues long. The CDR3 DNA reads TGTGCCAGCAGCTTCCAGGGGGTTACTGAAGCTTTCTTT. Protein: CASSFQGVTEAFF.

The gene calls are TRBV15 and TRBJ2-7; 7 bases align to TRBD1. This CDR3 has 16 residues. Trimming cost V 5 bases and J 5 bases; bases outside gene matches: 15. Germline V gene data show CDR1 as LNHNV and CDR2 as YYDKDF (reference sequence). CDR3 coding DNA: TGTGCCACCAGCGGGGACACAGGGGCCCATCCTAACGAGCAGTACTTC. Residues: CATSGDTGAHPNEQYF.

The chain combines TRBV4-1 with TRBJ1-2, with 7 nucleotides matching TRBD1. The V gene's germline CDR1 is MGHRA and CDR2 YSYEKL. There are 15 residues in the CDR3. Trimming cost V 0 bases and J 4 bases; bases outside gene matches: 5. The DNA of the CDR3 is TGCGCCAGCAGCCAAGAAAGGGGGCGGGTCTATGGCTACACCTTC. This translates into CASSQERGRVYGYTF.

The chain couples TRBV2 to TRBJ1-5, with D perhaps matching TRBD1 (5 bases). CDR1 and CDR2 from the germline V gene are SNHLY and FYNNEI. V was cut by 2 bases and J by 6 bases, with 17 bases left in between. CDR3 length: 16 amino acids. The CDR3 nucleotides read TGTGCCAGCAGTGAAAGCGGGGACGCCGGGCCTCAGCCCCAGCATTTT. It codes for CASSESGDAGPQPQHF.

CDR3 coding DNA: TGTGCCAGCAGTTACGGAGATGGCTACACCTTC. Protein sequence: CASSYGDGYTF. The gene calls are TRBV6-5 and TRBJ1-2; D gene ambiguous. Germline V lookup: CDR1 MNHEY, CDR2 SVGAGI. The V end lost 2 bases, the J end lost 6 bases, and 4 bases lay between the germline ends. This CDR3 contains 11 residues.

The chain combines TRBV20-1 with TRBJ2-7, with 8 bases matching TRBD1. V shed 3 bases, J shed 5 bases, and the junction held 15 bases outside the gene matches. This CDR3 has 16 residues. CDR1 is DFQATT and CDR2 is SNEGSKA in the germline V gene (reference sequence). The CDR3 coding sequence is TGCAGTGCTAGTGGGGCTTTCGGACAGGGTCCCCACGAGCAGTACTTC. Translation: CSASGAFGQGPHEQYF.

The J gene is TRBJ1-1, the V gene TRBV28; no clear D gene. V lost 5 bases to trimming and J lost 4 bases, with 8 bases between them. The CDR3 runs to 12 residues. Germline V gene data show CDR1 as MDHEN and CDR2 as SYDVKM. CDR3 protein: CASSTRGTEAFF. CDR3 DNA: TGTGCCAGCAGTACCAGAGGCACTGAAGCTTTCTTT. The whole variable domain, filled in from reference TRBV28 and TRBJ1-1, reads DVKVTQSSRYLVKRTGEKVFLECVQDMDHENMFWYRQDPGLGLRLIYFSYDVKMKEKGDIPEGYSVSREKKERFSLILESASTNQTSMYLCASSTRGTEAFFGQGTRLTVV.

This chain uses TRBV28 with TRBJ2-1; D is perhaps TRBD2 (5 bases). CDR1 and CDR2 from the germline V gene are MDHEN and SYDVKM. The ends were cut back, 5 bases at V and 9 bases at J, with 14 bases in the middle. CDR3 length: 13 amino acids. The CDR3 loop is CASSLVAGGEQFF. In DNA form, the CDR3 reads TGTGCCAGCAGTCTCGTGGCGGGCGGTGAGCAGTTCTTC.

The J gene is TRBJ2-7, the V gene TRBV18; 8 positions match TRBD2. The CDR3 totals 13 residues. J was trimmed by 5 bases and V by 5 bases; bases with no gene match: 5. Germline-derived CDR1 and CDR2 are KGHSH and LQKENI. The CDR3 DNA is TGTGCCAGCTCAACCGGGACTAGGAACGAGCAGTACTTC. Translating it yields CASSTGTRNEQYF.

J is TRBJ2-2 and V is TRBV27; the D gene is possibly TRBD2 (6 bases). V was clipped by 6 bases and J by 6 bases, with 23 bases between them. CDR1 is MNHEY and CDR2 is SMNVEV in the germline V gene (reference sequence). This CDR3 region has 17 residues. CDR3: CASSMTGTPFSAGELFF. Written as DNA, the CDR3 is TGTGCCAGCAGCATGACCGGGACTCCCTTTTCGGCCGGGGAGCTGTTTTTT.

The chain's CDR3 is CASSPPTRDEQFF. CDR3 sequence (DNA): TGTGCCAGCAGCCCACCGACTAGGGATGAGCAGTTCTTC. The chain joins TRBV3-1 (or the pseudogene TRBV3-2) to TRBJ2-1; tentatively, D is TRBD2 (6 bases). CDR1 is LGHDT and CDR2 is YNNKEL in the germline V gene (reference sequence). The V gene lost 4 bases and the J gene lost 8 bases, with 12 bases spanning the gap. The CDR3 length is 13 residues.

The CDR3 nucleotides read TGTGCCAGTAGTATACCGACAGGGGTAGCCAAAAACATTCAGTACTTC. It is translated as CASSIPTGVAKNIQYF. The chain combines TRBV19 with TRBJ2-4; 8 positions match TRBD1. Germline CDR1 reads LNHDA; CDR2 reads SQIVND (reference sequence). J was trimmed by 0 bases and V by 2 bases; bases with no gene match: 3. This CDR3 is built from 16 residues.

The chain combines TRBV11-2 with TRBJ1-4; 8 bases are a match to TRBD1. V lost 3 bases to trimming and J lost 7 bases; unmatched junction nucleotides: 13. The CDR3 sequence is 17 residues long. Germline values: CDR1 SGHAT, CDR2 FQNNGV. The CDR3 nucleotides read TGTGCCAGCAGCTTTGACAGGGGAAGGGATATTCTTGAAAAACTGTTTTTT. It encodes CASSFDRGRDILEKLFF. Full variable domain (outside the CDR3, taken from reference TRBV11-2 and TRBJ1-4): EAGVAQSPRYKIIEKRQSVAFWCNPISGHATLYWYQQILGQGPKLLIQFQNNGVVDDSQLPKDRFSAERLKGVDSTLKIQPAKLEDSAVYLCASSFDRGRDILEKLFFGSGTQLSVL.

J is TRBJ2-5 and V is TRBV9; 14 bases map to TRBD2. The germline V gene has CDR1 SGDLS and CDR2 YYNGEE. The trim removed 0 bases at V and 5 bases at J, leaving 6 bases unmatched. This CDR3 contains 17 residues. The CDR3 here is CASSVASGTSGSETQYF. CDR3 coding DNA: TGTGCCAGCAGCGTAGCTTCCGGGACTAGCGGGAGTGAGACCCAGTACTTC. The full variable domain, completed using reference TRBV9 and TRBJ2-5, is DSGVTQTPKHLITATGQRVTLRCSPRSGDLSVYWYQQSLDQGLQFLIQYYNGEERAKGNILERFSAQQFPDLHSELNLSSLELGDSALYFCASSVASGTSGSETQYFGPGTRLLVL.